Below are 23 T cell receptor beta chains sequenced from a single sample in a study of blood T cell repertoires in COVID-19. Repertoires were generated with immunoSEQ multiplex PCR, while TCRdb's copy carries only in-frame clones and drops some. This sample yields 200,000 to 250,000 clones, of which around 88% are seen a single time; 2.5% to 3.5% belongs to the top ten. The specimen sequenced was peripheral blood. These receptors were collected from a woman younger than 45 who had recovered from COVID-19.

The chain recombines TRBV7-9 with TRBJ1-3; the D is unclear. Trimming left V 8 bases short and J 4 bases short, with 12 bases between. Germline V gene data show CDR1 as SEHNR and CDR2 as FQNEAQ (reference sequence). This CDR3 is 13 amino acids long. The CDR3 sequence is CASERGSGNTIYF. CDR3 sequence (DNA): TGTGCCAGCGAGAGAGGCTCCGGAAACACCATATATTTT.

This chain uses TRBV9 with TRBJ2-2, with a weak D call TRBD2 (5 bases). The germline V gene has CDR1 SGDLS and CDR2 YYNGEE. V lost 1 base to trimming and J lost 0 bases, with 13 bases between them. There are 17 residues in the CDR3. In DNA form, the CDR3 reads TGTGCCAGCAGCGTATCCCGGGAACATCCGAACACCGGGGAGCTGTTTTTT. This translates into CASSVSREHPNTGELFF.

This chain links TRBV18 with TRBJ2-5; 16 bases map to TRBD2. Germline lookup yields CDR1 KGHSH and CDR2 LQKENI. V dropped 1 base and J dropped 4; count of bases not matched to a gene: 9. The CDR3 totals 19 residues. CDR3 DNA: TGTGCCAGCTCACCACTACCCGGGACTAGCGGGGGGGCCCGAGAGACCCAGTACTTC. This sequence encodes CASSPLPGTSGGARETQYF.

The chain has TRBV4-1 and TRBJ2-7; the match to TRBD1 covers 8 bases. J was trimmed by 5 bases and V by 5 bases; bases with no gene match: 5. CDR3 length: 13 residues. Germline CDR1 MGHRA, CDR2 YSYEKL. The CDR3 spells CASSSEQGDEQYF. Here the CDR3 DNA reads TGCGCCAGCAGCTCAGAACAGGGGGACGAGCAGTACTTC.

This chain links TRBV18 with TRBJ1-5; D gene unclear. This CDR3 is built from 11 residues. Germline values: CDR1 KGHSH, CDR2 LQKENI. V lost 3 bases and J 7 bases, leaving 4 bases between the germline ends. The CDR3 nucleotides are TGTGCCAGCTCACCCCTACAGCCCCAGCATTTT. Protein: CASSPLQPQHF.

J is TRBJ2-3 and V is TRBV6-5; weak D call: TRBD1 (5 bases). There are 14 residues in the CDR3. Trimming removed 8 bases from V and 3 bases from J, with 15 bases in between. From germline, CDR1 is MNHEY and CDR2 SVGAGI. The DNA of the CDR3 is TGTGCCAGCTTTGACAGCCACCGGACAGATACGCAGTATTTT. It encodes CASFDSHRTDTQYF.

This chain connects TRBV6-1 to TRBJ1-6; 7 bases map to TRBD1. Per germline, CDR1 MNHNS and CDR2 SASEGT. V lost 0 bases to trimming and J lost 6 bases; unmatched junction nucleotides: 5. The CDR3 covers 16 residues. CDR3 residues: CASSEARGQGNSPLHF. The DNA of the CDR3 is TGTGCCAGCAGTGAAGCGAGGGGGCAGGGTAATTCACCCCTCCACTTT.

This chain uses TRBV11-2 with TRBJ2-7, with D unclear. V was cut by 4 bases and J by 6 bases, with 22 bases left in between. The germline V gene has CDR1 SGHAT and CDR2 FQNNGV. CDR3 length equals 16 residues. The CDR3 DNA is TGTGCCAGCAGCTCGCCCGCGGCCGGCTCCGAAGGCGAGCAGTACTTC. Encoded protein: CASSSPAAGSEGEQYF.

Written as DNA, the CDR3 is TGTGCCAGCAGTTACCCGGGGGGGGGACTTACTGAAGCTTTCTTT. This translates into CASSYPGGGLTEAFF. The rearrangement joins TRBV6-5 to TRBJ1-1; a weak D match, TRBD1 (5 bases). The CDR3 spans 15 residues. The V end was cut by 2 bases, the J end by 5 bases, with 15 bases between. In germline, CDR1 is MNHEY, CDR2 SVGAGI.

The genes are TRBV7-6 and TRBJ2-5; D remains ambiguous. The CDR3 contains 12 residues. Per germline, CDR1 SGHVS and CDR2 FNYEAQ. V was cut by 4 bases and J by 9 bases, with 12 bases left in between. CDR3 DNA: TGTGCCAGCAGCTCCTTGAGGTTTCCCCAGTACTTC. Protein product: CASSSLRFPQYF.

The chain couples TRBV9 to TRBJ2-3, with D possibly matching TRBD1 (6 bases). This CDR3 contains 14 residues. V dropped 4 bases and J dropped 0 bases, with 9 bases sitting between them. Germline V gives CDR1 SGDLS, CDR2 YYNGEE. The CDR3 loop reads CASSLRGSTDTQYF. In DNA, the CDR3 is TGTGCCAGCAGCCTCAGGGGTAGCACAGATACGCAGTATTTT. The full variable domain, rest sourced from reference TRBV9 and TRBJ2-3, is DSGVTQTPKHLITATGQRVTLRCSPRSGDLSVYWYQQSLDQGLQFLIQYYNGEERAKGNILERFSAQQFPDLHSELNLSSLELGDSALYFCASSLRGSTDTQYFGPGTRLTVL.

The V and J genes are TRBV5-6 and TRBJ1-1, with D maybe TRBD1 (5 bases). Germline V gives CDR1 SGHDT, CDR2 YYEEEE. The CDR3 is made up of 15 amino acids. V lost 5 bases, J lost 0 bases, and 14 bases lay in between. The CDR3 loop is CASSLVSGLNTEAFF. The CDR3 DNA follows: TGTGCCAGCAGTCTCGTTTCAGGGTTGAACACTGAAGCTTTCTTT.

This chain joins TRBV5-1 and TRBJ2-7, with 12 nucleotides matching TRBD1. This CDR3 has 15 residues. Germline CDR1 is SGHRS and CDR2 is YFSETQ. V lost 4 bases, J lost 5 bases, and 7 bases stayed unmatched. The CDR3 reads CASSRAGTGGHEQYF. CDR3 nucleotides: TGCGCCAGCAGCAGGGCCGGGACAGGGGGCCACGAGCAGTACTTC.

The genes are TRBV19 and TRBJ2-5; 10 bases are shared with TRBD2. The trim removed 5 bases at V and 4 bases at J, leaving 13 bases unmatched. Germline V CDR1 and CDR2: LNHDA, SQIVND (reference sequence). The CDR3 has 17 residues. CDR3 DNA sequence: TGTGCCAGTAGTTCCGTTCCTAGCGGGGGTCGTGGAGAGACCCAGTACTTC. Encoded protein: CASSSVPSGGRGETQYF.

This sequence joins TRBV2 and TRBJ2-7; unclear D gene. V shed 8 bases and J shed 0 bases, with 11 bases lying between them. Germline V gene lookup returns CDR1 SNHLY and CDR2 FYNNEI. The CDR3 length is 13 residues. In DNA form, the CDR3 reads TGTGCCAGCGGTGGGTCTAGCTCCTACGAGCAGTACTTC. Amino acid sequence: CASGGSSSYEQYF. Full variable domain (missing parts from reference TRBV2 and TRBJ2-7): EPEVTQTPSHQVTQMGQEVILRCVPISNHLYFYWYRQILGQKVEFLVSFYNNEISEKSEIFDDQFSVERPDGSNFTLKIRSTKLEDSAMYFCASGGSSSYEQYFGPGTRLTVT.

This chain links TRBV18 with TRBJ2-1, with 11 bases matching TRBD2. Trimming took 5 bases from V and 4 from J; bases not matched to a gene: 7. Germline lookup yields CDR1 KGHSH and CDR2 LQKENI. This CDR3 region has 16 residues. CDR3 DNA: TGTGCCAGCTCATCGGCCGGGACTAGCGGATACAATGAGCAGTTCTTC. Its protein is CASSSAGTSGYNEQFF.

On this clone itself: In the same sample, other DNA sequences code for this CDR3. The chain recombines TRBV19 with TRBJ2-7; the D gene is possibly TRBD1 (6 bases). The length of the CDR3 is 14 residues. Trimming left V 3 bases short and J 0 bases short, with 9 bases between. Germline values: CDR1 LNHDA, CDR2 SQIVND (reference sequence). The CDR3 nucleotides are TGTGCCAGTAGTATCCGGGACAACTCCTACGAGCAGTACTTC. Translation: CASSIRDNSYEQYF.

V usage is TRBV5-4 and J usage is TRBJ1-4, with D possibly matching TRBD1 (6 bases). The V end lost 4 bases, the J end lost 0 bases, and 13 bases lay between the germline ends. Germline V gene data show CDR1 as SGHNT and CDR2 as YYREEE (reference sequence). The CDR3 has 16 amino acids. In DNA, the CDR3 is TGTGCCAGCAGCATCCATACAGGGACAACTAATGAAAAACTGTTTTTT. Amino acids: CASSIHTGTTNEKLFF.

Here the CDR3 reads CASSYDKSSYNSPLHF. CDR3 sequence (DNA): TGCGCCAGCAGTTATGACAAGAGCTCCTATAATTCACCCCTCCACTTT. The gene calls are TRBV10-1 and TRBJ1-6; D gene ambiguous. V was cut by 5 bases and J by 0 bases, with 11 bases left in between. The CDR3 length is 16 residues. The germline V gene encodes CDR1 WNHNN and CDR2 SYGVQD (reference sequence).

The CDR3 DNA reads as TGTGCCAGCAGCTCACTAGCGGGTAGCACAGATACGCAGTATTTT. Its translation: CASSSLAGSTDTQYF. V is TRBV27 and J is TRBJ2-3; 9 bases align to TRBD2. V was pared by 6 bases and J by 0 bases, with 4 bases of the junction left unmatched. CDR1 is MNHEY and CDR2 is SMNVEV in the germline V gene (reference sequence). CDR3 length equals 15 residues.

The chain recombines TRBV13 with TRBJ2-5; 7 bases match TRBD1. With V trimmed by 6 bases and J by 5 bases, 9 bases remained unmatched. The CDR3 has 14 amino acids. The V gene's germline CDR1 is PRHDT and CDR2 FYEKMQ (reference sequence). The CDR3 nucleotides read TGTGCCAGCAGAGAACAGGGGCATCAGGAGACCCAGTACTTC. Its translation is CASREQGHQETQYF. The variable domain in full, completed from reference TRBV13 and TRBJ2-5, reads AAGVIQSPRHLIKEKRETATLKCYPIPRHDTVYWYQQGPGQDPQFLISFYEKMQSDKGSIPDRFSAQQFSDYHSELNMSSLELGDSALYFCASREQGHQETQYFGPGTRLLVL.

The chain couples TRBV2 to TRBJ2-2, with 7 bases lining up with TRBD1. The germline gives CDR1 SNHLY, CDR2 FYNNEI. V lost 7 bases to trimming and J lost 4 bases; unmatched junction nucleotides: 9. The CDR3 covers 15 residues. The CDR3: CASNPRDSFTGELFF. CDR3 in DNA: TGTGCCAGCAACCCCCGGGACAGTTTCACCGGGGAGCTGTTTTTT.

The V gene is TRBV5-6, the J gene TRBJ2-1, with 10 bases aligning to TRBD2. Trimming cost V 2 bases and J 4 bases; bases outside gene matches: 3. Germline CDR1 SGHDT, CDR2 YYEEEE. The CDR3 totals 15 residues. The CDR3 region is CASSFSGGGYNEQFF. The CDR3 bases are TGTGCCAGCAGCTTCAGCGGGGGGGGATACAATGAGCAGTTCTTC.